What follows are 32 T cell receptor beta chains derived from one specimen sequenced in a study of CD8 T cells in Susac syndrome. RNA in amounts of roughly 0.45 to 1 ug was reverse transcribed with random hexamers. TCRdb reprocessed the immunoSEQ multiplex PCR reads via MiXCR and lists one record per CDR3 protein. The sample has 95,000 to 150,000 distinct CDR3 sequences, around 96% seen once. The sequencing input was CD4+ T cells from PBMCs. These receptors all stem from a human donor with Susac syndrome.

J is TRBJ2-3 and V is TRBV20-1; 14 bases are shared with TRBD2. This CDR3 is built from 14 residues. CDR1 and CDR2 (germline): DFQATT, SNEGSKA (reference sequence). The CDR3 DNA reads as TGCAGCCCTTCGACTAGCGGGAGGGGGGATACGCAGTATTTT. It specifies CSPSTSGRGDTQYF.

V is TRBV28 and J is TRBJ2-7, with 7 bases fitting TRBD1. The junction had 7 bases not matched to a gene; V was cut back by 8 bases and J by 6 bases. Looked up from germline, CDR1 is MDHEN and CDR2 is SYDVKM. The length of the CDR3 is 12 residues. CDR3 region: CASGTGAREQYF. Written as DNA, the CDR3 is TGTGCCAGCGGAACAGGGGCCCGCGAGCAGTACTTC.

CDR3 coding DNA: TGCAGCGGTCTGGCGGAAGATACGCAGTATTTT. Its protein product is CSGLAEDTQYF. The V call is TRBV29-1, the J call TRBJ2-3; D call uncertain. Trimming removed 7 bases at V and 5 bases at J, with 10 bases between. This CDR3 has 11 residues. The germline V gene encodes CDR1 SQVTM and CDR2 ANQGSEA.

The chain couples TRBV3-1 to TRBJ2-7, with 11 positions matching TRBD2. Germline V CDR1 and CDR2: LGHDT, YNNKEL (reference sequence). CDR3 length: 18 residues. The V and J ends lost 0 bases and 0 bases, in that order; junction bases with no gene match: 7. The CDR3 reads CASSQDASGRPSSYEQYF. The CDR3 DNA reads as TGTGCCAGCAGCCAAGACGCTAGCGGGAGGCCCAGCTCCTACGAGCAGTACTTC.

CDR3: CAWSSGSSGNTIYF. In nucleotides, the CDR3 is TGTGCCTGGAGTTCGGGGAGCTCTGGAAACACCATATATTTT. J is TRBJ1-3 and V is TRBV30; D is uncertain. The CDR3 has 14 amino acids. From germline, CDR1 is GTSNPN and CDR2 SVGIG (reference sequence). V lost 2 bases, J lost 0 bases, and 8 bases lay in between. Together with reference TRBV30 and TRBJ1-3, the CDR3 gives the full variable domain: SQTIHQWPATLVQPVGSPLSLECTVEGTSNPNLYWYRQAAGRGLQLLFYSVGIGQISSEVPQNLSASRPQDRQFILSSKKLLLSDSGFYLCAWSSGSSGNTIYFGEGSWLTVV.

This rearrangement joins TRBV30 to TRBJ1-1; the D is unclear. The V end lost 0 bases, the J end lost 1 base, and 12 bases lay between the germline ends. CDR1 is GTSNPN and CDR2 is SVGIG in the germline V gene (reference sequence). This CDR3 has 15 residues. The CDR3 nucleotides read TGTGCCTGGAGTGTATTTCGGAACTGGAACACTGAAGCTTTCTTT. It specifies CAWSVFRNWNTEAFF. Full variable domain (outside the CDR3, taken from reference TRBV30 and TRBJ1-1): SQTIHQWPATLVQPVGSPLSLECTVEGTSNPNLYWYRQAAGRGLQLLFYSVGIGQISSEVPQNLSASRPQDRQFILSSKKLLLSDSGFYLCAWSVFRNWNTEAFFGQGTRLTVV.

The J gene is TRBJ1-1, the V gene TRBV20-1; no clear D gene. Germline V lookup: CDR1 DFQATT, CDR2 SNEGSKA (reference sequence). This CDR3 is built from 13 residues. Trimming stripped 8 bases from V and 0 bases from J, with 13 bases between. The CDR3: CSLTTNLNTEAFF. As DNA, the CDR3 is TGCAGTCTCACGACCAATTTGAACACTGAAGCTTTCTTT.

The rearrangement uses TRBV5-1 and TRBJ2-7, with 9 bases that match TRBD2. The length of the CDR3 is 15 residues. J gave up 3 bases and V 0 bases, and 4 bases lay outside the gene matches. Germline V CDR1 and CDR2: SGHRS, YFSETQ. The CDR3 spells CASSLAAGGIYEQYF. The CDR3 DNA reads TGCGCCAGCAGCTTGGCGGCGGGAGGGATCTACGAGCAGTACTTC.

The gene calls are TRBV20-1 and TRBJ2-5, with 9 bases aligning to TRBD1. Germline assignment: CDR1 DFQATT and CDR2 SNEGSKA (reference sequence). V shed 0 bases, J shed 4 bases, and the junction held 6 bases outside the gene matches. The CDR3 loop spans 15 amino acids. For the CDR3, the DNA is TGCAGTGCTAGAGAGGGCGACAGGGGGGGAGAGACCCAGTACTTC. It translates to CSAREGDRGGETQYF.

The chain uses TRBV28 and TRBJ2-5, with a tentative D call TRBD2 (5 bases). The CDR3 consists of 16 residues. Germline loops: CDR1 MDHEN, CDR2 SYDVKM. V shed 3 bases and J shed 1 base, with 15 bases lying between them. CDR3 amino acids: CASSFGLTTTQETQYF. In DNA, the CDR3 is TGTGCCAGCAGTTTCGGGTTGACTACCACCCAAGAGACCCAGTACTTC.

The chain carries TRBV4-2 and TRBJ1-2; D perhaps matches TRBD1 (5 bases). The CDR3 is 14 amino acids. Looked up from germline, CDR1 is LGHNA and CDR2 is YNFKEQ. The ends were cut back, 3 bases at V and 2 bases at J, with 10 bases in the middle. The CDR3 is CASSQTDGNYGYTF. The CDR3, as DNA: TGTGCCAGCAGCCAGACAGACGGAAACTATGGCTACACCTTC.

The chain is built from TRBV29-1 and TRBJ1-2; D may be TRBD1 (6 bases). This CDR3 region has 11 residues. The germline CDR1 and CDR2 sequences are SQVTM and ANQGSEA. V was trimmed by 4 bases and J by 6 bases, leaving 9 bases between them. The DNA for the CDR3 is TGCAGCGTTGCAGGGGCCGATGGCTACACCTTC. This gives the protein CSVAGADGYTF.

The chain employs TRBV5-1 and TRBJ2-1; perhaps D is TRBD1 or TRBD2 (5 bases each). The CDR3 length is 14 residues. Germline V gene lookup returns CDR1 SGHRS and CDR2 YFSETQ. Deletions cut 4 bases from V and 4 bases from J, with 12 bases between. The CDR3 DNA reads TGCGCCAGCAGCCCCGGGGCGAGTTACAATGAGCAGTTCTTC. Protein product: CASSPGASYNEQFF. Full variable domain (remainder filled in from reference TRBV5-1 and TRBJ2-1): KAGVTQTPRYLIKTRGQQVTLSCSPISGHRSVSWYQQTPGQGLQFLFEYFSETQRNKGNFPGRFSGRQFSNSRSEMNVSTLELGDSALYLCASSPGASYNEQFFGPGTRLTVL.

The V and J genes are TRBV12-3 or TRBV12-4 and TRBJ1-1; no definite D call. This CDR3 has 12 amino acids. V was trimmed by 5 bases and J by 9 bases, leaving 13 bases between them. This CDR3 is CASSPDSAKAFF. CDR3 DNA: TGTGCCAGCAGTCCGGACTCAGCCAAAGCTTTCTTT.

As regards this clonotype: A junction boundary mismatches the germline segment, possibly from a read error. The V call is TRBV7-7, the J call TRBJ2-3, with D unclear. The CDR3 is made up of 16 amino acids. CDR1 SSHAT and CDR2 FNYEAQ come from the germline V gene (reference sequence). CDR3 sequence: CASSPLGGVSTDTQYF. CDR3 DNA sequence: TGTGCTAGCAGCCCCCTCGGCGGAGTCAGCACAGATACGCAGTATTTT.

The gene calls are TRBV30 and TRBJ2-1, with TRBD2 matching 10 bases. V dropped 0 bases and J dropped 2; count of bases not matched to a gene: 16. The CDR3 extends over 20 amino acids. In germline, CDR1 is GTSNPN, CDR2 SVGIG (reference sequence). DNA of the CDR3: TGTGCCTGGAGTGTCCCCGAGGGCGGGAGCGGGAGGGGACCCTACAATGAGCAGTTCTTC. The encoded protein is CAWSVPEGGSGRGPYNEQFF.

This clonotype was observed once. The V call is TRBV20-1, the J call TRBJ2-6; 13 nucleotides line up with TRBD2. This CDR3 is built from 18 residues. Germline loops: CDR1 DFQATT, CDR2 SNEGSKA (reference sequence). Germline trimming cut 3 bases from V and 1 base from J; bases unmatched to any gene: 6. The CDR3 region is CSARELAGGSSGANVLTF. As DNA, the CDR3 is TGCAGTGCTAGGGAACTAGCGGGAGGGTCTTCTGGGGCCAACGTCCTGACTTTC.

This chain uses TRBV29-1 with TRBJ2-7; 9 bases map to TRBD2. Germline V gene sequence: CDR1 SQVTM, CDR2 ANQGSEA. This CDR3 comprises 15 residues. Trimming cost V 6 bases and J 1 base; bases outside gene matches: 10. The CDR3 DNA reads as TGCAGCGTCTCCTCAGGGACTAGCAGTTCCTACGAGCAGTACTTC. It is translated as CSVSSGTSSSYEQYF.

The J gene is TRBJ2-1, the V gene TRBV24-1; 8 bases match TRBD2. Germline V gene sequence: CDR1 KGHDR, CDR2 SFDVKD. Germline trimming cut 2 bases from V and 6 bases from J; bases unmatched to any gene: 8. The CDR3 covers 16 residues. CDR3 coding DNA: TGTGCCACCAGTGATTCTAGTAGGACTAGCATCAATGAGCAGTTCTTC. Protein sequence: CATSDSSRTSINEQFF.

The chain carries TRBV20-1 and TRBJ2-3; D could derive from TRBD1 or TRBD2 (5 bases each). V lost 6 bases to trimming and J lost 6 bases, with 19 bases between them. The germline V gene encodes CDR1 DFQATT and CDR2 SNEGSKA (reference sequence). The CDR3 is 14 amino acids. The CDR3, as DNA: TGCAGTGCAACGAGTTCCGGGGCCAGCGATACGCAGTATTTT. Its protein product is CSATSSGASDTQYF.

The V gene is TRBV6-6, the J gene TRBJ2-4; possibly TRBD2 for D (5 bases). The CDR3 extends over 13 amino acids. Trimming pared 2 bases from V and 7 bases from J, leaving 9 bases between. CDR1 and CDR2 (germline): MNHNY, SVGAGI (reference sequence). CDR3 DNA sequence: TGTGCCAGCAGTTACGGCGGGCGGAACATTCAGTACTTC. Translated: CASSYGGRNIQYF.

The chain couples TRBV20-1 to TRBJ1-4, with D unresolved. The CDR3 has 13 residues. Per the germline V gene, CDR1 is DFQATT and CDR2 is SNEGSKA (reference sequence). V lost 6 bases and J lost 5, with 13 bases in between. In nucleotides, the CDR3 is TGCAGTGCCCTAGTGGATGAAAATGAAAAACTGTTTTTT. As protein: CSALVDENEKLFF.

The CDR3 DNA sequence: TGTGCCAGCAGTTTAGCAGATAGCTCCTACAATGAGCAGTTCTTC. This sequence encodes CASSLADSSYNEQFF. This rearrangement joins TRBV6-5 to TRBJ2-1; D remains unclear. This CDR3 is built from 15 residues. V was cut by 4 bases and J by 0 bases, with 10 bases left in between. From germline, CDR1 is MNHEY and CDR2 SVGAGI.

The chain is built from TRBV2 and TRBJ2-2; D is unclear. CDR1 is SNHLY, CDR2 FYNNEI, per germline. CDR3 length: 12 residues. V was shortened by 10 bases and J by 2 bases, with 8 bases between the two germline ends. The chain's CDR3 is CATVSNTGELFF. The CDR3 nucleotides read TGTGCCACCGTATCAAACACCGGGGAGCTGTTTTTT.

This chain connects TRBV28 to TRBJ1-1; D uncertain. The V end lost 7 bases, the J end lost 3 bases, and 6 bases lay between the germline ends. CDR1 MDHEN and CDR2 SYDVKM come from the germline V gene. This CDR3 spans 11 amino acids. CDR3 sequence (DNA): TGTGCCAGCACCGGGGACACTGAAGCTTTCTTT. Protein: CASTGDTEAFF.

The chain combines TRBV7-9 with TRBJ2-7; 8 bases fit TRBD1. V trimming: 2 bases; J trimming: 3 bases; junction bases outside the gene matches: 6. This CDR3 is built from 15 residues. CDR1 and CDR2 (germline): SEHNR, FQNEAQ (reference sequence). This CDR3 is CASSLSTGGFYEQYF. Written as DNA, the CDR3 is TGTGCCAGCAGCTTATCCACAGGGGGGTTCTACGAGCAGTACTTC.

The chain carries TRBV6-5 and TRBJ2-5, with TRBD2 matching 9 bases. V lost 5 bases and J lost 8; bases outside the gene matches: 12. The germline V gene has CDR1 MNHEY and CDR2 SVGAGI. This CDR3 contains 15 residues. The CDR3: CASSQQRGAWVTQYF. As DNA, the CDR3 is TGTGCCAGCAGTCAACAGCGGGGGGCCTGGGTCACCCAGTACTTC.

V usage is TRBV7-2 and J usage is TRBJ2-3; 11 bases are shared with TRBD2. Germline-derived CDR1 and CDR2 are SGHTA and FQGNSA. With 5 bases clipped from V and 0 bases from J, the junction kept 7 bases outside the gene matches. This CDR3 region has 17 residues. CDR3: CASSLDRLAGSTDTQYF. In DNA form, the CDR3 reads TGTGCCAGCAGCCTAGATCGACTAGCGGGGAGCACAGATACGCAGTATTTT.

The chain is built from TRBV3-1 and TRBJ2-7, with D perhaps TRBD1 (6 bases). The ends were cut back, 1 base at V and 1 base at J, with 14 bases in the middle. The CDR3 has 16 amino acids. The germline gives CDR1 LGHDT, CDR2 YNNKEL (reference sequence). CDR3 amino acids: CASSQGFWDTSYEQYF. DNA for the CDR3: TGTGCCAGCAGCCAAGGTTTTTGGGACACGTCCTACGAGCAGTACTTC.

V and J are TRBV29-1 and TRBJ1-1; 7 nucleotides match TRBD1. The CDR3 runs 14 residues. The germline V gene encodes CDR1 SQVTM and CDR2 ANQGSEA. Germline trimming cut 3 bases from V and 4 bases from J; bases unmatched to any gene: 8. For the CDR3, the DNA is TGCAGCGTTGAGCCGACAGGGAGGGGCACTGAAGCTTTCTTT. Its translation is CSVEPTGRGTEAFF.

The gene calls are TRBV19 and TRBJ2-1; D may correspond to TRBD1 or TRBD2 (5 bases each). The CDR3 spans 15 residues. Trimming stripped 3 bases from V and 8 bases from J, with 17 bases between. Germline lookup yields CDR1 LNHDA and CDR2 SQIVND (reference sequence). CDR3 sequence reads: CASSMGYLRGDEQFF. The CDR3 region has the DNA TGTGCCAGTAGTATGGGTTACCTACGGGGCGATGAGCAGTTCTTC.

The genes are TRBV4-3 and TRBJ1-5; D unresolved. Trimming took 1 base from V and 4 from J, leaving 5 bases between them. CDR3 length equals 13 residues. Germline assignment: CDR1 LGHNA and CDR2 YSLEER. Written as DNA, the CDR3 is TGCGCCAGCAGCCAAGGGGATAATCAGCCCCAGCATTTT. It is translated as CASSQGDNQPQHF.